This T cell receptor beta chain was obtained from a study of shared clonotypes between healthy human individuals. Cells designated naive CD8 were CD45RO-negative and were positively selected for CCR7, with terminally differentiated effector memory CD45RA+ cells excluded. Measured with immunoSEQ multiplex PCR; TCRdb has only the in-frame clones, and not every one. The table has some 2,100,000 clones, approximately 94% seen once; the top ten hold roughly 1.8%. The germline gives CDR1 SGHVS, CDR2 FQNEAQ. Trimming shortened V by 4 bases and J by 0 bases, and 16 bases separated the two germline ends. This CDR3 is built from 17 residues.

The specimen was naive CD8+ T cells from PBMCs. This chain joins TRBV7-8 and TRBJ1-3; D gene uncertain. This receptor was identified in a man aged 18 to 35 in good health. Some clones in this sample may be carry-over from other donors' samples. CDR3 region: CASSSRQPYYSGNTIYF. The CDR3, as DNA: TGTGCCAGCAGCTCTAGGCAGCCCTACTACTCTGGAAACACCATATATTTT.